This is a list of T cell receptor beta chains from one sample in a study of blood T cell repertoires in COVID-19. Assay: immunoSEQ multiplex PCR; the TCRdb copy retains only in-frame clones and omits some. The table lists fewer than 100,000 clones, 80% to 95% of them singletons. Sequencing was performed on peripheral blood. Source of these receptors: a woman over 75 with acute or convalescent COVID-19. Both conserved end residues are part of each CDR3. A D gene is named only where the DNA matches it firmly. Clone size, where shown, is once, few, many, or a class for clones that have expanded.

J gene	CDR3 length	D gene	clone size	V gene	CDR3 DNA	CDR3 protein
TRBJ2-3	16	TRBD1	NA	TRBV5-4	TGTGCCAGCAGCTTTGCCGGGACAGGGTTATCAAATACGCAGTATTTT	CASSFAGTGLSNTQYF
TRBJ2-7	14	NA	few	TRBV5-1	TGCGCCAGCAGGCCCATGGGGGCCAACTACGAGCAGTACTTC	CASRPMGANYEQYF
TRBJ2-5	14	NA	NA	TRBV6-5	TGTGCCAGCAGTCCCCAGGGTTCCCAAGAGACCCAGTACTTC	CASSPQGSQETQYF
TRBJ2-1	16	TRBD1	NA	TRBV7-8	TGTGCCAGCAGCCCCCGGCCGGGACAGGGGCCCTATGAGCAGTTCTTC	CASSPRPGQGPYEQFF
TRBJ2-7	16	TRBD2	NA	TRBV2	TGTGCCAGCAGCAACAATTTAGCGGGGCTCTCCTACGAGCAGTACTTC	CASSNNLAGLSYEQYF
TRBJ2-7	16	TRBD1	once	TRBV28	TGTGCCAGCAGTAAAAGACAGGGGGCGGGGAAGCACGAGCAGTACTTC	CASSKRQGAGKHEQYF
TRBJ2-1	15	TRBD2	NA	TRBV3-1/TRBV3-2	TGTGCCAGCAGCCTGCTAGCGGGAGACGTTGATGAGCAGTTCTTC	CASSLLAGDVDEQFF
TRBJ1-5	14	NA	NA	TRBV27	TGTGCCAGCAGTTTATTCGGTGACAATCAGCCCCAGCATTTT	CASSLFGDNQPQHF
TRBJ2-3	16	TRBD1	NA	TRBV27	TGTGCCACTCGCCCCTCCGGGACAGGCAGAACAGATACGCAGTATTTT	CATRPSGTGRTDTQYF
TRBJ1-6	13	NA	once	TRBV2	TGTGCCAGCACCACCAAGGGGAATTCACCCCTCCACTTT	CASTTKGNSPLHF
TRBJ1-6	16	TRBD1	NA	TRBV3-1/TRBV3-2	TGTGCCAGCAGCCAAGATACAGGGGGATATAATTCACCCCTCCACTTT	CASSQDTGGYNSPLHF
TRBJ1-2	14	TRBD1	NA	TRBV19	TGTGCCAGTACCCTCGGGACAGTAGGCTATGGCTACACCTTC	CASTLGTVGYGYTF
TRBJ2-1	12	NA	NA	TRBV2	TGTGCCAGCGGTTATGAGCGAACTGAGCAGTTCTTC	CASGYERTEQFF
TRBJ2-1	13	NA	NA	TRBV18	TGTGCCAGCTCACTACAGGGATACAATGAGCAGTTCTTC	CASSLQGYNEQFF
TRBJ2-7	15	TRBD1	NA	TRBV9	TGTGCCAGCAGCCTTACCGGGACAGGGTCCTCCGAGCAGTACTTC	CASSLTGTGSSEQYF
TRBJ2-7	14	TRBD2	NA	TRBV19	TGTGCCAGTAGTTCCCTAGCGGGAGTTACCGAGCAGTACTTC	CASSSLAGVTEQYF
TRBJ2-5	16	TRBD2	once	TRBV24-1	TGTGCCACCAGTGATCCAACTAGCGGGGGCCAAGAGACCCAGTACTTC	CATSDPTSGGQETQYF
TRBJ1-5	13	TRBD1	NA	TRBV12-3/TRBV12-4	TGTGCCAGCAACAGGGGCTTCAATCAGCCCCAGCATTTT	CASNRGFNQPQHF
TRBJ1-5	14	NA	once	TRBV7-2	TGTGCCAGCAGCCCCAGGGGATTCAATCAGCCCCAGCATTTT	CASSPRGFNQPQHF
TRBJ1-2	14	TRBD1	NA	TRBV9	TGTGCCAGCAGCTCTTCGGACAGGAACTATGGCTACACCTTC	CASSSSDRNYGYTF
TRBJ2-7	16	NA	NA	TRBV28	TGTGCCAGCAGTTTTGCTGACTGGGGGGAGAAATACGAGCAGTACTTC	CASSFADWGEKYEQYF
TRBJ2-3	16	TRBD2	NA	TRBV6-6	TGTGCCAGCAGACGGGGACTAGCGGGAGGCGTAGATACGCAGTATTTT	CASRRGLAGGVDTQYF
TRBJ1-6	14	NA	NA	TRBV6-2/TRBV6-3	TGTGCCAGCAGTTATCCAAATTATAATTCACCCCTCCACTTT	CASSYPNYNSPLHF
TRBJ2-4	17	TRBD1	NA	TRBV27	TGTGCCAGCAGTTTATCGAAGGGACAGTTGGGTAGGAACATTCAGTACTTC	CASSLSKGQLGRNIQYF
TRBJ1-4	15	NA	NA	TRBV3-1/TRBV3-2	TGTGCCAGCAGCGACGCGGGCAGGTCTAATGAAAAACTGTTTTTT	CASSDAGRSNEKLFF
TRBJ1-2	12	TRBD1	NA	TRBV4-2	TGTGCCAGCAGCCAAGATTTACAGGGGGCGACCTTC	CASSQDLQGATF
TRBJ1-2	14	TRBD1	NA	TRBV19	TGTGCCAGTAGTAGACAGGGTGGGAACTATGGCTACACCTTC	CASSRQGGNYGYTF
TRBJ2-1	11	NA	NA	TRBV20-1	TGCAGTGCTAGGCCGGGCCCAGGGGAGTTCTTC	CSARPGPGEFF
TRBJ2-2	15	NA	NA	TRBV24-1	TGTGCCACCAGTGACCCTACCGGGGGTACCGGGGAGCTGTTTTTT	CATSDPTGGTGELFF